These 29 T cell receptor beta chains share one sample of origin, sequenced in a study of T-cell reconstitution after alpha-beta-depleted transplantation in children. Unique molecular identifiers were incorporated during preparation of the TCRbeta library. Each CDR3 protein is one row after TCRdb ran MiXCR on the PCR reads. The data hold a few hundred thousand distinct CDR3 sequences, with 9.5% to 13% observed a single time. Sequencing used PBMCs from the stem cell graft donor, obtained from the stem cell graft. These receptors were collected from a human donor who donated a stem cell graft to a child with acute myeloid leukemia.

This clonotype was seen only a few times. V is TRBV18 and J is TRBJ2-1; 7 bases agree with TRBD1. This CDR3 contains 13 residues. V shed 4 bases and J 9 bases; nucleotides not matched to a gene: 6. The germline V gene has CDR1 KGHSH and CDR2 LQKENI. The CDR3 DNA reads as TGTGCCAGCTCACGAGGACAGGATGTTGAGCAGTTCTTC. Its protein product is CASSRGQDVEQFF.

This clonotype was found a few times. The chain combines TRBV10-3 with TRBJ2-7, with unresolved D. V was shortened by 0 bases and J by 4 bases, with 10 bases between the two germline ends. CDR3 length equals 14 residues. Germline CDR1 ENHRY, CDR2 SYGVKD. Written as DNA, the CDR3 is TGTGCCATCAGTGAGTCAAACAGAGGATACGAGCAGTACTTC. This translates into CAISESNRGYEQYF.

This clonotype was counted ten times or more. The gene calls are TRBV7-2 and TRBJ1-4, with a weak D call TRBD1 (6 bases). This CDR3 is 17 amino acids long. Per germline, CDR1 SGHTA and CDR2 FQGNSA. Trimming took 5 bases from V and 3 from J, leaving 19 bases between them. CDR3 in amino acids: CASSLGINRDSNEKLFF. Written as DNA, the CDR3 is TGTGCCAGCAGCCTTGGCATTAACAGGGATTCTAATGAAAAACTGTTTTTT.

This clonotype was picked up a small number of times. This chain uses TRBV6-2 or TRBV6-3 with TRBJ1-1; D uncertain. Germline assignment: CDR1 MNHEY and CDR2 SVGEGT. V lost 2 bases and J 5 bases, leaving 9 bases between the germline ends. The CDR3 covers 13 residues. In DNA form, the CDR3 reads TGTGCCAGCAGTTACGCGGCGAGGACTGAAGCTTTCTTT. Translating it yields CASSYAARTEAFF.

Details on this clonotype: A read error is possible here, since a much larger clone lies one base away. Here the CDR3 reads CASSTTPTGGEKTQYF. CDR3 bases: TGTGCCAGCAGCACCACCCCCACGGGAGGTGAGAAGACCCAGTACTTC. This chain connects TRBV5-5 to TRBJ2-5; 7 nucleotides line up with TRBD2. The CDR3 is 16 amino acids. J gave up 6 bases and V 4 bases, and 15 bases lay outside the gene matches. The germline V gene encodes CDR1 SGHKS and CDR2 YYEKEE (reference sequence).

This clonotype has ten or more counts. The chain is built from TRBV20-1 and TRBJ1-1; TRBD1 is a possible D gene (5 bases). Germline CDR1 is DFQATT and CDR2 is SNEGSKA (reference sequence). The CDR3 runs to 14 residues. Trimming took 6 bases from V and 3 from J, leaving 17 bases between them. This chain's CDR3 is CSAGPPGLDTEAFF. The CDR3 DNA follows: TGCAGTGCGGGACCCCCGGGCTTGGACACTGAAGCTTTCTTT.

This chain joins TRBV2 and TRBJ2-1, with TRBD2 matching over 8 bases. The ends lost 2 bases at V and 10 bases at J; junction bases unmatched: 7. The CDR3 spans 14 residues. The germline V gene has CDR1 SNHLY and CDR2 FYNNEI. CDR3 DNA: TGTGCCAGCAGTGAACGGTCTAGCGGGTACGAGCAGTTCTTC. Translation gives CASSERSSGYEQFF.

This clonotype was seen more than once but under ten times. The J gene is TRBJ2-5, the V gene TRBV6-1; TRBD2 matches at 10 bases. Germline CDR1 MNHNS, CDR2 SASEGT. The CDR3 totals 16 residues. Germline trimming cut 3 bases from V and 5 bases from J; bases unmatched to any gene: 9. CDR3 sequence reads: CASSEASGRLGETQYF. The CDR3 DNA follows: TGTGCCAGCAGTGAGGCTAGCGGGAGATTAGGCGAGACCCAGTACTTC.

The CDR3 sequence is CASSLVGLEQFF. The CDR3 DNA reads as TGTGCCAGCAGCTTAGTGGGCCTTGAGCAGTTCTTC. V usage is TRBV7-9 and J usage is TRBJ2-1; D call uncertain. Trimming removed 1 base from V and 9 bases from J, with 7 bases in between. Germline values: CDR1 SEHNR, CDR2 FQNEAQ (reference sequence). This CDR3 spans 12 amino acids.

This clonotype has only a few counts. The chain carries TRBV10-3 and TRBJ2-1; possibly TRBD1 or TRBD2 for D (5 bases each). CDR3 length: 16 amino acids. Germline CDR1 ENHRY, CDR2 SYGVKD. V was pared by 0 bases and J by 0 bases, with 9 bases between. The CDR3 sequence: CAISESWGSSYNEQFF. CDR3 DNA sequence: TGTGCCATCAGTGAGTCTTGGGGGAGCTCCTACAATGAGCAGTTCTTC.

This clonotype was recorded a few times. The V and J genes are TRBV6-5 and TRBJ2-5, with D uncertain. The CDR3 covers 14 residues. Trimming shortened V by 0 bases and J by 5 bases, and 10 bases separated the two germline ends. Germline-derived CDR1 and CDR2 are MNHEY and SVGAGI. The CDR3 nucleotides read TGTGCCAGCAGTTACTCGGGCCTGCGGGAGACCCAGTACTTC. Translation: CASSYSGLRETQYF.

This clonotype occurred many times. The chain joins TRBV5-1 to TRBJ2-3, with a tentative D call TRBD2 (5 bases). The CDR3 covers 13 residues. The germline gives CDR1 SGHRS, CDR2 YFSETQ. Trimming cost V 0 bases and J 5 bases, with 7 bases left between them. CDR3 DNA sequence: TGCGCCAGCAGCTTGGCCGGACTAGATACGCAGTATTTT. Translation: CASSLAGLDTQYF.

The rearrangement joins TRBV5-1 to TRBJ1-2; possibly TRBD1 for D (5 bases). V lost 0 bases, J lost 1 base, and 13 bases lay in between. Per the germline V gene, CDR1 is SGHRS and CDR2 is YFSETQ. The CDR3 sequence is 16 residues long. In nucleotides, the CDR3 is TGCGCCAGCAGCTTGGCAACGTGGGGGAATAACTATGGCTACACCTTC. Its translation: CASSLATWGNNYGYTF.

The gene calls are TRBV7-9 and TRBJ1-1; TRBD1 might be the D (6 bases). V lost 5 bases and J lost 4, with 20 bases in between. CDR1 and CDR2 from the germline V gene are SEHNR and FQNEAQ (reference sequence). The CDR3 has 16 amino acids. The CDR3 region has the DNA TGTGCCAGCAGCCCGGTAGGGGGGGCAAGCGGCACTGAAGCTTTCTTT. Protein product: CASSPVGGASGTEAFF.

This clonotype was counted between two and nine times. V and J are TRBV4-1 and TRBJ1-2, with 7 bases aligning to TRBD1. The CDR3 runs to 15 residues. J gave up 0 bases and V 2 bases, and 3 bases lay outside the gene matches. Germline CDR1 is MGHRA and CDR2 is YSYEKL. The CDR3 region is CASSQYRGSNYGYTF. The CDR3 region has the DNA TGCGCCAGCAGCCAATACAGGGGATCTAACTATGGCTACACCTTC.

This clonotype was found a few times. The gene calls are TRBV6-2 or TRBV6-3 and TRBJ1-5; D call uncertain. The germline CDR1 and CDR2 sequences are MNHEY and SVGEGT. This CDR3 comprises 12 residues. V gave up 7 bases and J gave up 6 bases, with 10 bases separating them. CDR3 loop: CASTTARQPQHF. The CDR3 region has the DNA TGTGCCAGCACTACAGCCCGTCAGCCCCAGCATTTT.

This clonotype was seen a handful of times. The chain carries TRBV5-1 and TRBJ2-3, with D unclear. CDR3 length: 15 amino acids. V was clipped by 4 bases and J by 0 bases, with 12 bases between them. Germline V gives CDR1 SGHRS, CDR2 YFSETQ. The DNA for the CDR3 is TGCGCCAGCAGCGTTGGCGCTTCGAGCACAGATACGCAGTATTTT. It translates to CASSVGASSTDTQYF. The whole variable domain, filled in from reference TRBV5-1 and TRBJ2-3, reads KAGVTQTPRYLIKTRGQQVTLSCSPISGHRSVSWYQQTPGQGLQFLFEYFSETQRNKGNFPGRFSGRQFSNSRSEMNVSTLELGDSALYLCASSVGASSTDTQYFGPGTRLTVL.

V usage is TRBV29-1 and J usage is TRBJ2-1, with 8 bases that match TRBD1. The germline gives CDR1 SQVTM, CDR2 ANQGSEA. With 6 bases clipped from V and 6 bases from J, the junction kept 10 bases outside the gene matches. CDR3 size: 14 residues. The CDR3, as DNA: TGCAGCGTCCTGGGGACAGGAGACCGCAATGAGCAGTTCTTC. Protein sequence: CSVLGTGDRNEQFF.

This clonotype appeared many times. The chain joins TRBV12-3 or TRBV12-4 to TRBJ2-4, with a possible D match to TRBD1 (5 bases). CDR3 length: 17 amino acids. V lost 3 bases and J lost 0, with 15 bases in between. CDR3 loop: CASSFLFGQGAKNIQYF. CDR3 DNA sequence: TGTGCCAGCAGTTTTCTGTTCGGCCAGGGAGCCAAAAACATTCAGTACTTC.

This clonotype was observed a few times. The rearrangement links TRBV20-1 to TRBJ1-1, with TRBD1 identical over 9 bases. Germline CDR1 DFQATT, CDR2 SNEGSKA (reference sequence). The CDR3 contains 14 residues. Trimming at V came to 5 bases and at J to 7 bases, leaving 11 bases not matched to a gene. The CDR3 region is CSAFPGTGSSEAFF. As DNA, the CDR3 is TGCAGTGCTTTCCCCGGGACAGGGTCGAGTGAAGCTTTCTTT.

This clonotype was counted only a few times. The genes are TRBV11-2 and TRBJ1-5; D remains unclear. Germline V gene sequence: CDR1 SGHAT, CDR2 FQNNGV. V lost 2 bases, J lost 6 bases, and 14 bases lay in between. This CDR3 has 15 residues. DNA of the CDR3: TGTGCCAGCAGCTTAACCCCAGATTCGGTTCAGCCCCAGCATTTT. It translates to CASSLTPDSVQPQHF.

This chain joins TRBV12-3 or TRBV12-4 and TRBJ2-5, with TRBD1 identical over 10 bases. This CDR3 is 16 amino acids long. The J segment lost 4 bases and the V segment lost 6 bases, leaving 11 bases of the junction unmatched. CDR3 in amino acids: CASSRTGTGEGETQYF. In DNA, the CDR3 is TGTGCCAGCAGCCGGACCGGGACAGGGGAGGGAGAGACCCAGTACTTC.

This clonotype came up a few times. V is TRBV4-2 and J is TRBJ2-1; D unresolved. The ends were cut back, 0 bases at V and 7 bases at J, with 4 bases in the middle. Germline V gene lookup returns CDR1 LGHNA and CDR2 YNFKEQ. The CDR3 length is 12 residues. The DNA of the CDR3 is TGTGCCAGCAGCCAAGAGCTAAATGAGCAGTTCTTC. Its translation: CASSQELNEQFF.

The chain couples TRBV20-1 to TRBJ1-5, with 10 bases that match TRBD1. Germline CDR1 is DFQATT and CDR2 is SNEGSKA (reference sequence). V gave up 1 base and J gave up 0 bases; unmatched junction bases: 9. There are 18 residues in the CDR3. CDR3 nucleotide sequence: TGCAGTGCTAGAGTTAGGACAGGGGGGAGTTATAGCAATCAGCCCCAGCATTTT. This sequence encodes CSARVRTGGSYSNQPQHF.

V usage is TRBV20-1 and J usage is TRBJ2-5; TRBD2 aligns across 11 bases. CDR3 length equals 15 residues. CDR1 is DFQATT, CDR2 SNEGSKA, per germline (reference sequence). Germline trimming cut 1 base from V and 10 bases from J; bases unmatched to any gene: 11. The CDR3 reads CSARGTSGSRLDQYF. In DNA, the CDR3 is TGCAGTGCTAGAGGTACTAGCGGGAGTCGGTTGGACCAGTACTTC.

This clonotype has ten or more counts. The J gene is TRBJ2-3, the V gene TRBV7-2; possibly TRBD2 for D (5 bases). The germline CDR1 and CDR2 sequences are SGHTA and FQGNSA. The CDR3 consists of 16 residues. With 4 bases removed from V and 4 bases from J, the gap between germline ends came to 18 bases. CDR3 region: CASSSYVRRAPDTQYF. The CDR3 bases are TGTGCCAGCAGCTCCTACGTCCGGCGGGCCCCAGATACGCAGTATTTT.

This clonotype was seen many times. The V gene is TRBV20-1, the J gene TRBJ2-3; the match to TRBD2 covers 8 bases. V shed 3 bases, J shed 5 bases, and the junction held 10 bases outside the gene matches. Germline-derived CDR1 and CDR2 are DFQATT and SNEGSKA (reference sequence). This CDR3 spans 15 amino acids. The CDR3 protein is CSARGFREGQDTQYF. The DNA of the CDR3 is TGCAGTGCTAGGGGCTTTCGGGAGGGCCAAGATACGCAGTATTTT.

This clonotype occurred a few times. The J gene is TRBJ2-3, the V gene TRBV19; 14 nucleotides agree with TRBD2. J gave up 3 bases and V 7 bases, and 3 bases lay outside the gene matches. The germline V gene encodes CDR1 LNHDA and CDR2 SQIVND (reference sequence). CDR3 size: 15 residues. The CDR3 region is CASKGLAGETDTQYF. Written as DNA, the CDR3 is TGTGCCAGTAAGGGACTAGCGGGAGAGACAGATACGCAGTATTTT.

This sequence joins TRBV18 and TRBJ1-1; TRBD1 matches at 8 bases. Germline V gives CDR1 KGHSH, CDR2 LQKENI. The V gene end was trimmed by 4 bases and the J gene end by 4 bases; junction bases not matched to a gene: 14. This CDR3 contains 17 residues. The chain's CDR3 is CASSLSETGAGGTEAFF. CDR3 bases: TGTGCCAGCTCACTTTCCGAGACAGGGGCAGGCGGCACTGAAGCTTTCTTT.